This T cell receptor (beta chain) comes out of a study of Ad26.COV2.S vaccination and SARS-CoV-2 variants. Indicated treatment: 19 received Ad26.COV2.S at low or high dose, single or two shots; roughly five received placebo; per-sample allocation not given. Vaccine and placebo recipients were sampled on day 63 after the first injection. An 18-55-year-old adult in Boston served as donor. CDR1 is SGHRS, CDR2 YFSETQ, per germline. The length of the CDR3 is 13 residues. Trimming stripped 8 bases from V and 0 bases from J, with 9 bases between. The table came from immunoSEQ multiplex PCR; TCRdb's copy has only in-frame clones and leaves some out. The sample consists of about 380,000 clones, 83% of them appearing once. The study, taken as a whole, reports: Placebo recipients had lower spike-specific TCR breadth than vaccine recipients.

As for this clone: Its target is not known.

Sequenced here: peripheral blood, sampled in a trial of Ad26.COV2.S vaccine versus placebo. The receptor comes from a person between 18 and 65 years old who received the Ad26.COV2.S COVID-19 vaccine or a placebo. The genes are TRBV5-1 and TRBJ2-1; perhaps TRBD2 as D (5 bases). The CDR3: CASRRSSYNEQFF. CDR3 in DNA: TGCGCCAGTCGGAGGAGCTCCTACAATGAGCAGTTCTTC.